What follows are 15 T cell receptor beta chains derived from one specimen sequenced in a study of CD8 T cells in ankylosing spondylitis. Overall study results and limits: Characteristic, it appeared, of ankylosing spondylitis blood was a TCR beta motif of seven or eight highly homologous variants.

The antigens these receptors bind are not known. Using its own MiXCR run on the 5' RACE reads, TCRdb lists one record per CDR3 protein. In the table there are some 700,000 distinct CDR3 sequences, roughly 19% of which are singletons. Sequencing was performed on blood, either unsorted or a sorted T cell fraction (not recorded which). The receptors originated from a male donor with ankylosing spondylitis.

This clonotype was observed a handful of times. This chain connects TRBV7-2 to TRBJ1-5, with TRBD1 as a possible D gene (6 bases). The V end was cut by 3 bases, the J end by 11 bases, with 17 bases between. CDR1 SGHTA and CDR2 FQGNSA come from the germline V gene. CDR3 size: 14 residues. This CDR3 is CASSLRPGVRTQHF. CDR3 DNA sequence: TGTGCCAGCAGCTTGAGACCAGGGGTCAGGACCCAGCATTTT.

The chain carries TRBV28 and TRBJ2-5, with TRBD1 matching 7 bases. With 5 bases clipped from V and 4 bases from J, the junction kept 10 bases outside the gene matches. The CDR3 is 15 residues long. Germline CDR1 MDHEN, CDR2 SYDVKM. The CDR3 DNA is TGTGCCAGCAGTCTCACCGGGACAGCAAGAGAGACCCAGTACTTC. Translated: CASSLTGTARETQYF.

The chain employs TRBV28 and TRBJ2-7, with TRBD2 matching over 7 bases. V shed 8 bases and J 3 bases; nucleotides not matched to a gene: 7. This CDR3 comprises 13 residues. Germline V CDR1 and CDR2: MDHEN, SYDVKM. The CDR3 DNA reads TGTGCCAGCGTCGGGGCTAGCGGCTACGAGCAGTACTTC. Protein: CASVGASGYEQYF.

The sample holds many counts of this clonotype. The rearrangement uses TRBV12-3 or TRBV12-4 and TRBJ1-6; D remains ambiguous. With 2 bases removed from V and 13 bases from J, the gap between germline ends came to 12 bases. The CDR3 consists of 13 residues. CDR3 coding DNA: TGTGCCAGCAGTTTATCCCCAAGTTCCCCCCTCCACTTT. Amino acid sequence: CASSLSPSSPLHF.

In its sample, this clonotype was seen a few times. The rearrangement links TRBV12-3 or TRBV12-4 to TRBJ2-1; D may match TRBD1 or TRBD2 (5 bases each). The CDR3 is 13 residues long. The germline V and J ends were trimmed by 6 bases and 10 bases, with 16 bases remaining between them. The CDR3 spells CASSGAKGEEQFF. As DNA, the CDR3 is TGTGCCAGCAGCGGGGCTAAAGGGGAGGAGCAGTTCTTC.

This clonotype has just a few counts. The J gene is TRBJ2-7, the V gene TRBV27; D may be TRBD2 (5 bases). Looked up from germline, CDR1 is MNHEY and CDR2 is SMNVEV (reference sequence). Trimming cost V 5 bases and J 3 bases, with 14 bases left between them. The CDR3 is 14 amino acids. The DNA for the CDR3 is TGTGCCAGCAGTCCACGGACTGACCACTACGAGCAGTACTTC. This codes for CASSPRTDHYEQYF.

The chain employs TRBV20-1 and TRBJ2-2; TRBD2 matches 11 bases. CDR3 length: 15 residues. V shed 2 bases and J 6 bases; nucleotides not matched to a gene: 5. Germline V gene lookup returns CDR1 DFQATT and CDR2 SNEGSKA (reference sequence). CDR3 in amino acids: CSARSYSGGAGELFF. DNA for the CDR3: TGCAGTGCTAGAAGCTATAGCGGGGGGGCCGGGGAGCTGTTTTTT.

This clonotype turned up a few times. This chain joins TRBV7-2 and TRBJ2-1; a possible D gene is TRBD1 (5 bases). Germline assignment: CDR1 SGHTA and CDR2 FQGNSA. The CDR3 covers 17 residues. Trimming pared 5 bases from V and 1 base from J, leaving 18 bases between. DNA for the CDR3: TGTGCCAGCAGCACCCCCTCCCAGGGTGTTTCCTACAATGAGCAGTTCTTC. Its translation: CASSTPSQGVSYNEQFF.

This clonotype has only one observation. The chain has TRBV15 and TRBJ2-5; the D gene is possibly TRBD2 (6 bases). The V gene lost 1 base and the J gene lost 5 bases, with 14 bases spanning the gap. The CDR3 runs to 15 residues. Germline-derived CDR1 and CDR2 are LNHNV and YYDKDF (reference sequence). The chain's CDR3 is CATSRGGDPRETQYF. CDR3 DNA sequence: TGTGCCACCAGCAGAGGGGGGGACCCTCGGGAGACCCAGTACTTC.

This chain uses TRBV6-1 with TRBJ2-7; 7 nucleotides line up with TRBD1. Germline V lookup: CDR1 MNHNS, CDR2 SASEGT. With 4 bases clipped from V and 2 bases from J, the junction kept 8 bases outside the gene matches. The CDR3 contains 15 residues. The CDR3 loop is CASSAQTGSPYEQYF. The CDR3 DNA reads TGTGCCAGCAGTGCCCAGACAGGGAGCCCCTACGAGCAGTACTTC.

The chain couples TRBV2 to TRBJ1-3; D not certain. The CDR3 is made up of 12 amino acids. The germline CDR1 and CDR2 sequences are SNHLY and FYNNEI. Trimming stripped 2 bases from V and 4 bases from J, with 3 bases between. CDR3 nucleotides: TGTGCCAGCAGTGAACGGGGAAACACCATATATTTT. Amino acids: CASSERGNTIYF. The full variable domain, in which reference TRBV2 and TRBJ1-3 provide the parts outside the CDR3, is EPEVTQTPSHQVTQMGQEVILRCVPISNHLYFYWYRQILGQKVEFLVSFYNNEISEKSEIFDDQFSVERPDGSNFTLKIRSTKLEDSAMYFCASSERGNTIYFGEGSWLTVV.

This clonotype has just a few counts. V is TRBV20-1 and J is TRBJ2-7, with 7 bases fitting TRBD1. V trimming: 3 bases; J trimming: 4 bases; junction bases outside the gene matches: 6. The CDR3 loop spans 13 amino acids. Germline V gene sequence: CDR1 DFQATT, CDR2 SNEGSKA (reference sequence). This CDR3 reads CSASIDREYEQYF. The CDR3 region has the DNA TGCAGTGCTAGCATCGACAGGGAATACGAGCAGTACTTC.

This clonotype was observed a handful of times. V and J are TRBV20-1 and TRBJ1-6; 7 nucleotides align to TRBD1. V dropped 1 base and J dropped 7; count of bases not matched to a gene: 13. Germline-derived CDR1 and CDR2 are DFQATT and SNEGSKA (reference sequence). The CDR3 is 17 amino acids. Here the CDR3 DNA reads TGCAGTGCTAGAGGCCGATCAGGGACAGCTCGGAATTCACCCCTCCACTTT. Translation gives CSARGRSGTARNSPLHF.

As concerns this clonotype: One base away lies a much larger clone, so this may be a sequencing read error. This chain joins TRBV5-6 and TRBJ1-2; TRBD1 aligns across 7 bases. Germline CDR1 and CDR2: SGHDT and YYEEEE. The CDR3 sequence is 13 residues long. The CDR3 DNA reads TGTGCCAGCAGCTCTGACAGGGCCTATGGCTACATCTTC. Its translation: CASSSDRAYGYIF.

V and J are TRBV25-1 and TRBJ2-2; D call uncertain. V was pared by 3 bases and J by 4 bases, with 9 bases between. Germline V gives CDR1 MGHDK, CDR2 SYGVNS. The CDR3 has 14 amino acids. CDR3 nucleotides: TGTGCCAGCAGTGAGCTTCGCCCCACCGGGGAGCTGTTTTTT. Translated, it gives CASSELRPTGELFF.